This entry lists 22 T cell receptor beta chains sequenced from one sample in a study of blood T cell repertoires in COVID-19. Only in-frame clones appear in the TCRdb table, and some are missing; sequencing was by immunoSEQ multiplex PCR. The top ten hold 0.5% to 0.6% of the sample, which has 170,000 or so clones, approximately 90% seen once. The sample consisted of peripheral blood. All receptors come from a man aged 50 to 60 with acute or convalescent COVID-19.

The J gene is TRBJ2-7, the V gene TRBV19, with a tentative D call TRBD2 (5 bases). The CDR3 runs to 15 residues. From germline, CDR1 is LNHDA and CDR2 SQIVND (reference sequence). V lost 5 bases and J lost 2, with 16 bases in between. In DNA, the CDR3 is TGTGCCAGTAGTTTTAGTCCGGGAAGTACCTACGAGCAGTACTTC. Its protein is CASSFSPGSTYEQYF.

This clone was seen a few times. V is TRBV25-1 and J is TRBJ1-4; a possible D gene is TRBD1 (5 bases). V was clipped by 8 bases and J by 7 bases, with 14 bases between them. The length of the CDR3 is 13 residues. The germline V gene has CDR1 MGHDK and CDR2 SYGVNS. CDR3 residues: CASGSGRAEKLFF. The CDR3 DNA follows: TGTGCCAGCGGGTCAGGCAGGGCTGAAAAACTGTTTTTT. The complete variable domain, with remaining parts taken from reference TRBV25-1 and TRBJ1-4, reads EADIYQTPRYLVIGTGKKITLECSQTMGHDKMYWYQQDPGMELHLIHYSYGVNSTEKGDLSSESTVSRIRTEHFPLTLESARPSHTSQYLCASGSGRAEKLFFGSGTQLSVL.

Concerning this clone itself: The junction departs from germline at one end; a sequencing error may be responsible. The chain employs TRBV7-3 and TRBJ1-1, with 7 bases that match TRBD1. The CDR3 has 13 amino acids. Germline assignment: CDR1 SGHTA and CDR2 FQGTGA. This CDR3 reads CASSLESGAGQTF. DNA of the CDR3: TGTGCCAGCAGCTTAGAGTCGGGTGCGGGACAGACCTTT.

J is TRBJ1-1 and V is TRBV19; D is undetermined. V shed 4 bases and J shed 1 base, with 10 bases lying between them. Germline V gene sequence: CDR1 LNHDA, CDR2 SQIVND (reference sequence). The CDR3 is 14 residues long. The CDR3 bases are TGTGCCAGTAGTACTGAACAGTGGAACACTGAAGCTTTCTTT. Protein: CASSTEQWNTEAFF.

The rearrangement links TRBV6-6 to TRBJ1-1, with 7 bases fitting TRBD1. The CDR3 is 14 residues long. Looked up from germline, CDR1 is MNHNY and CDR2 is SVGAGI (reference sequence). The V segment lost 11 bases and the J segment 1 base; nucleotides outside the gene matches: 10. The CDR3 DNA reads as TGTGCCCTCCATCCGGGACAGACGAACACTGAAGCTTTCTTT. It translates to CALHPGQTNTEAFF.

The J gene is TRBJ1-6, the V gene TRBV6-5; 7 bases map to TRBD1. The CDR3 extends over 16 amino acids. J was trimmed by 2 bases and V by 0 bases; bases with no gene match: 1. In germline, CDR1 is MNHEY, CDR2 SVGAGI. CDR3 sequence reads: CASSYSTGAYNSPLHF. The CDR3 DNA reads TGTGCCAGCAGTTACTCAACAGGGGCCTATAATTCACCCCTCCACTTT.

CDR3 sequence reads: CASSLGPVRTYGYTF. Written as DNA, the CDR3 is TGTGCCAGCAGCTTAGGGCCTGTCAGAACCTATGGCTACACCTTC. This sequence joins TRBV7-9 and TRBJ1-2; D remains ambiguous. CDR1 is SEHNR, CDR2 FQNEAQ, per germline (reference sequence). V was trimmed by 1 base and J by 4 bases, leaving 13 bases between them. The CDR3 has 15 amino acids.

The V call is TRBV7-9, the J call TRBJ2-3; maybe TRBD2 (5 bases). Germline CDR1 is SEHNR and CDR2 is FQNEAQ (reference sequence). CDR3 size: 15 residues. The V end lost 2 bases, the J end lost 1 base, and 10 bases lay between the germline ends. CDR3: CASSLMEAGTDTQYF. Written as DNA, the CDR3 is TGTGCCAGCAGCTTAATGGAGGCGGGCACAGATACGCAGTATTTT.

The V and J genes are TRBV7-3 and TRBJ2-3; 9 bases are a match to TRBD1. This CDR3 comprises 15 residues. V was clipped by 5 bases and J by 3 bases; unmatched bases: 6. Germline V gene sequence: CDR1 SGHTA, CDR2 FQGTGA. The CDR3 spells CASSLGTGRTDTQYF. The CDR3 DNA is TGTGCCAGCAGCCTCGGGACAGGGCGTACAGATACGCAGTATTTT.

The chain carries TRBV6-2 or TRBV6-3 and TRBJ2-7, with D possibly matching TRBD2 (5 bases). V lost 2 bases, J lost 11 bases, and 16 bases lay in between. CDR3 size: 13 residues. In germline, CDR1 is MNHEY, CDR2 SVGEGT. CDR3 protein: CASSYEGRGYEYV. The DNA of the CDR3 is TGTGCCAGCAGTTACGAGGGCCGGGGATACGAGTACGTC.

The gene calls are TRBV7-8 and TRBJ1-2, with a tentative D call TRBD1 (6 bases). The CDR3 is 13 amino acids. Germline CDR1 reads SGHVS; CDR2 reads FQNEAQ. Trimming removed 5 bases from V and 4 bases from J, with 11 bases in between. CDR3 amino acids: CASSQTGGYGYTF. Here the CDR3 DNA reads TGTGCCAGCAGCCAGACAGGCGGCTATGGCTACACCTTC. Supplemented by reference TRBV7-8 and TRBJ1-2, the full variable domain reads GAGVSQSPRYKVAKRGQDVALRCDPISGHVSLFWYQQALGQGPEFLTYFQNEAQLDKSGLPSDRFFAERPEGSVSTLKIQRTQQEDSAVYLCASSQTGGYGYTFGSGTRLTVV.

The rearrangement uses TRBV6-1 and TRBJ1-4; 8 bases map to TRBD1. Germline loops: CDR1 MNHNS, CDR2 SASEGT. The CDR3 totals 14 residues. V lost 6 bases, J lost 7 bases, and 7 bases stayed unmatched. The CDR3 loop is CASRAGGEGEKLFF. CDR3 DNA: TGTGCCAGCAGAGCAGGGGGCGAAGGTGAAAAACTGTTTTTT.

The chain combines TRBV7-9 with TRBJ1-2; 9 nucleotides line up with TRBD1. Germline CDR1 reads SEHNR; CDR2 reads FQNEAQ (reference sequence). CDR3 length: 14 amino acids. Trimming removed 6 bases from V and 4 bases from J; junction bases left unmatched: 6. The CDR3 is CASSPTGGTYGYTF. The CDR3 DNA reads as TGTGCCAGCAGTCCAACAGGGGGCACCTATGGCTACACCTTC.

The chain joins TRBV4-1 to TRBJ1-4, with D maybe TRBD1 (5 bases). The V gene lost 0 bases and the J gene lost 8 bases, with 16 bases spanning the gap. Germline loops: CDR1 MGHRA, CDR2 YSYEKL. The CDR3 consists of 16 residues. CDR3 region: CASSQDLAGEGEKLFF. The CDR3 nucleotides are TGCGCCAGCAGCCAAGATCTGGCGGGGGAAGGCGAAAAACTGTTTTTT.

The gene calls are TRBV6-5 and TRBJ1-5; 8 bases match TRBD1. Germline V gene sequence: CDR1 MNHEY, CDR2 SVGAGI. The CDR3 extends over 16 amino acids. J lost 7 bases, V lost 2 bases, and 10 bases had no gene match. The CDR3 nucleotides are TGTGCCAGCAGTTACGCTTGGACAGGGTCGAAGCAGCCCCAGCATTTT. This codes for CASSYAWTGSKQPQHF.

CDR3 amino acids: CSVEASGRNEQYF. The CDR3 coding sequence is TGCAGCGTTGAAGCTAGCGGGAGAAACGAGCAGTACTTC. The chain has TRBV29-1 and TRBJ2-7, with TRBD2 identical over 10 bases. With 1 base clipped from V and 5 bases from J, the junction kept 2 bases outside the gene matches. Germline CDR1 reads SQVTM; CDR2 reads ANQGSEA. This CDR3 is built from 13 residues.

CDR3 amino acids: CASSLVGAGAGTNQPQHF. DNA of the CDR3: TGTGCCAGCAGCTTAGTCGGCGCGGGGGCGGGCACAAATCAGCCCCAGCATTTT. The chain couples TRBV7-2 to TRBJ1-5, with D possibly being TRBD1 (6 bases). Germline CDR1 and CDR2: SGHTA and FQGNSA. The CDR3 extends over 18 amino acids. The V end lost 1 base, the J end lost 4 bases, and 20 bases lay between the germline ends.

CDR3: CSRVTNYGYTF. The CDR3 DNA is TGCAGCCGGGTTACTAACTATGGCTACACCTTC. The chain is built from TRBV20-1 and TRBJ1-2, with D unresolved. Germline CDR1 reads DFQATT; CDR2 reads SNEGSKA (reference sequence). The CDR3 contains 11 residues.

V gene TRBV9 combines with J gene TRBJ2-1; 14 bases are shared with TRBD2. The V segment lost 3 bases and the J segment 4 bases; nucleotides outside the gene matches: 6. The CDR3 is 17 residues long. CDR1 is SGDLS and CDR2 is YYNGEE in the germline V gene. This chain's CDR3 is CASSARLAGGKYNEQFF. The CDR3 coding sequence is TGTGCCAGCAGCGCCCGACTAGCGGGGGGGAAATACAATGAGCAGTTCTTC.

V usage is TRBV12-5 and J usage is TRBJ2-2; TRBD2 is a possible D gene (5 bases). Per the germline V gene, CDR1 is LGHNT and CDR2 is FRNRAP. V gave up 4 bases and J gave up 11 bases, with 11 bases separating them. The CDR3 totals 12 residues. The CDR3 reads CASGSGMGELFF. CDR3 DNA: TGTGCTAGTGGTTCCGGGATGGGAGAGCTGTTTTTT. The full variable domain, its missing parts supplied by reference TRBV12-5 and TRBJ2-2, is DARVTQTPRHKVTEMGQEVTMRCQPILGHNTVFWYRQTMMQGLELLAYFRNRAPLDDSGMPKDRFSAEMPDATLATLKIQPSEPRDSAVYFCASGSGMGELFFGEGSRLTVL.

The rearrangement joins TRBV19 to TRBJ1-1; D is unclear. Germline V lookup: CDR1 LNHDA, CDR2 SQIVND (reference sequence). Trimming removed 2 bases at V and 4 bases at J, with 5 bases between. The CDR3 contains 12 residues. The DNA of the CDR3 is TGTGCCAGTAGTATAACGGTCACTGAAGCTTTCTTT. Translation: CASSITVTEAFF.

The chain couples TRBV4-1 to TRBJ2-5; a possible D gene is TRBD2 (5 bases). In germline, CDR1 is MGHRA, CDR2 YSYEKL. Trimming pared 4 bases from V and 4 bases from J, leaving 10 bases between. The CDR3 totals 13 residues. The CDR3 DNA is TGCGCCAGCAGCCCTCGTCGGGGAGAGACCCAGTACTTC. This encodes CASSPRRGETQYF.